This T cell receptor beta chain was profiled in a study of blood T cell repertoires in COVID-19. Study details: Sample material is recorded as cDNA or gDNA derived from T cells, B-cell-depleted T cells, or PBMCs.

The CDR3 length is 21 residues. Germline trimming cut 5 bases from V and 8 bases from J; bases unmatched to any gene: 30. CDR1 and CDR2 from the germline V gene are LNHDA and SQIVND (reference sequence). Original processing notes: Cell counts per sample came from amplifying reference gene primers. TCRdb's table, derived via immunoSEQ multiplex PCR, lists solely in-frame clones and lacks some. V, J and clone size reflect that table, while D and trimming were determined from the DNA. The data contain about 270,000 clones, about 88% of them singletons. This receptor was identified in a man aged 60-69 years who had recovered from COVID-19. The material sequenced was peripheral blood. The chain employs TRBV19 and TRBJ2-1; 7 nucleotides agree with TRBD1. The CDR3 DNA reads as TGTGCCAGTAGTTGTACTCGAGACAGGGTATGGACGGCGGCCCCCGGCGATGAGCAGTTCTTC. This translates into CASSCTRDRVWTAAPGDEQFF.